The clone carrying this T cell receptor beta chain was observed a few times. Antigen: not known. The 5'RACE template-switching step produced TCR cDNA and added a universal primer site and UMIs. TCRdb reprocessed the 5' RACE reads with MiXCR, giving one entry per CDR3 protein. The sample lists 170,000 or so distinct CDR3 sequences, around 9.3% occurring once. There are 13 residues in the CDR3. Germline V lookup: CDR1 LGHNA, CDR2 YSLEER. V was clipped by 3 bases and J by 5 bases, with 11 bases between them. The data belong to a study of T cells after yellow fever vaccination. Study at large: It was SMART-Seq v4 Ultra Low Input that prepared the fractions with low cell numbers.

The study, taken as a whole, reports: There was a possibility that FACS-sorted repertoires contained abundant clonotypes contaminating from the bulk population. The booster response re-showed most primary clones: 96% CD4, about 89% CD8.

This clonotype originated in a man in his late teens or twenties who received the YFV17D yellow fever vaccine. The sequencing used CD8+ T cells sorted from PBMCs, collected 45 days after the yellow fever booster vaccination. The chain combines TRBV4-3 with TRBJ2-7; D may be TRBD2 (5 bases). The CDR3 sequence is CASSQSGNHEQYF. In DNA form, the CDR3 reads TGCGCCAGCAGCCAGTCGGGGAATCACGAGCAGTACTTC.